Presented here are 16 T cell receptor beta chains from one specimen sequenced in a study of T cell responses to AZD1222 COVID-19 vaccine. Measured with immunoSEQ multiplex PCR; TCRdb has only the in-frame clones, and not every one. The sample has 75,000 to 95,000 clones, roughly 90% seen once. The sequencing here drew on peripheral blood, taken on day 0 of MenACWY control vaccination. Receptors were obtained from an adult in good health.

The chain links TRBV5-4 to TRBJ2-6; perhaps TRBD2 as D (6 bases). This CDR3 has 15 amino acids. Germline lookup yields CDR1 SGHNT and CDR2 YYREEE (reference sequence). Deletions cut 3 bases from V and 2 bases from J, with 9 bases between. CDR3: CASSSPGAGANVLTF. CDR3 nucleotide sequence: TGTGCCAGCAGCTCGCCGGGGGCTGGGGCCAACGTCCTGACTTTC.

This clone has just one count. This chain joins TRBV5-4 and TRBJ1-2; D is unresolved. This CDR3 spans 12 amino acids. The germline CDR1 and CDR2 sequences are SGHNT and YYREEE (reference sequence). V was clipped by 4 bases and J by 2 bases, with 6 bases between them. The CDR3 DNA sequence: TGTGCCAGCAGCCCAGACAACTATGGCTACACCTTC. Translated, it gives CASSPDNYGYTF.

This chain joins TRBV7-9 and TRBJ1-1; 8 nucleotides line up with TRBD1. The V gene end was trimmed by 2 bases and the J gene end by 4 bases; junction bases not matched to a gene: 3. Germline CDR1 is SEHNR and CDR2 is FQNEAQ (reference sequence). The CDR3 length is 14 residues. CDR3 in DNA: TGTGCCAGCAGCTTACAGGGGGCGAGCACTGAAGCTTTCTTT. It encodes CASSLQGASTEAFF.

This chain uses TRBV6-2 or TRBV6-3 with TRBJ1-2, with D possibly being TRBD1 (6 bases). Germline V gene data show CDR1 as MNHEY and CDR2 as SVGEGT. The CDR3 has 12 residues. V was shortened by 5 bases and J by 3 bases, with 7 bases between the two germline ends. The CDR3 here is CASSPGDYGYTF. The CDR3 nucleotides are TGTGCCAGCAGTCCAGGGGACTATGGCTACACCTTC.

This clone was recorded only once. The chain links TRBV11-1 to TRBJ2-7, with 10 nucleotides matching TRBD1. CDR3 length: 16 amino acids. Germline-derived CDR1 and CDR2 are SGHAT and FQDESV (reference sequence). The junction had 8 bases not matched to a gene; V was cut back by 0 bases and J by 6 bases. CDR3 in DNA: TGTGCCAGCAGCTTAGCAATGGGACAGGGGTGGAGCGAGCAGTACTTC. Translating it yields CASSLAMGQGWSEQYF.

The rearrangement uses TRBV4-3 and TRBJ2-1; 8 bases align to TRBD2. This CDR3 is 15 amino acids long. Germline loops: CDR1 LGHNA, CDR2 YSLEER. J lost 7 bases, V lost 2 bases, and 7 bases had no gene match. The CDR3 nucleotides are TGCGCCAGCAGCCAACTAAGCGGGGGCGGGAATGAGCAGTTCTTC. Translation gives CASSQLSGGGNEQFF.

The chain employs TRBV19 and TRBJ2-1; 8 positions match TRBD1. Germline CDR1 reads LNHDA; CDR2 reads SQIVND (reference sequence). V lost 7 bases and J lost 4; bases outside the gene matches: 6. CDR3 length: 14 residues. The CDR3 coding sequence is TGTGCCAGTAATCTCGGACAGGGATACAATGAGCAGTTCTTC. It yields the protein CASNLGQGYNEQFF.

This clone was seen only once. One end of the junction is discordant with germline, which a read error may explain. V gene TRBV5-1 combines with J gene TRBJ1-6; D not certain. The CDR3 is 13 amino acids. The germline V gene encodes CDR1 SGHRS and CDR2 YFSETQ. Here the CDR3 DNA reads TGCGCCAGCACCCCGTCCTTTAATTCACCCCTCCACTTT. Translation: CASTPSFNSPLHF.

In DNA form, the CDR3 reads TGTGCCAGCAGCCAAGGGGGGGTTAGAAACACTGAAGCTTTCTTT. This gives the protein CASSQGGVRNTEAFF. The chain employs TRBV3-1 (or the pseudogene TRBV3-2) and TRBJ1-1; weak D call: TRBD1 (5 bases). V was clipped by 1 base and J by 2 bases, with 11 bases between them. The CDR3 covers 15 residues. The germline V gene has CDR1 LGHDT and CDR2 YNNKEL (reference sequence).

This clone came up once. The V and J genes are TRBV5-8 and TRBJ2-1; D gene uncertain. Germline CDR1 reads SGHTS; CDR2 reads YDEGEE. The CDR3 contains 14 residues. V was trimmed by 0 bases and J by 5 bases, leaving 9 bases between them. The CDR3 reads CASSLEELHNEQFF. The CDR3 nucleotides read TGTGCCAGCAGCTTGGAAGAGTTACACAATGAGCAGTTCTTC.

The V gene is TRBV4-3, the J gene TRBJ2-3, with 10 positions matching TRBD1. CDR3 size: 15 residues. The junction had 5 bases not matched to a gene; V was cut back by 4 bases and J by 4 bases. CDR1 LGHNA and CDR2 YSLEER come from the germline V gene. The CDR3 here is CASSPRQGAADTQYF. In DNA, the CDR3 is TGCGCCAGCAGCCCGCGACAGGGGGCAGCAGATACGCAGTATTTT.

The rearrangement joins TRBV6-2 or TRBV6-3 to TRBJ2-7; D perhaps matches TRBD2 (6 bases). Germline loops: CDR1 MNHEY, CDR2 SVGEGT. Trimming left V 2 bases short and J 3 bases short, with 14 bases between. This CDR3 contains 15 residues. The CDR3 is CASSYPTSPFYEQYF. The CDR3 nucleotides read TGTGCCAGCAGTTACCCCACTAGCCCGTTCTACGAGCAGTACTTC.

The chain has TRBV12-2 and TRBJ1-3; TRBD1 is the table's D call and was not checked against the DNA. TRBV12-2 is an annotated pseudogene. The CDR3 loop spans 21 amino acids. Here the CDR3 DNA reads TGCAATGCTAAGTCATCCTTTTCGTTCGATGGGGCCCCGAGCTCTGGAAACACCATATATTTT. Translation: CNAKSSFSFDGAPSSGNTIYF.

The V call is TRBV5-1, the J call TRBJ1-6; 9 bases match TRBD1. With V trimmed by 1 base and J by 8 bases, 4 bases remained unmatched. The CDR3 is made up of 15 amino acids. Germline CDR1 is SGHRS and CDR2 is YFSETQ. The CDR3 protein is CASSLQTGGYSPLHF. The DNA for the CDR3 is TGCGCCAGCAGCTTGCAGACAGGGGGATATTCACCCCTCCACTTT.

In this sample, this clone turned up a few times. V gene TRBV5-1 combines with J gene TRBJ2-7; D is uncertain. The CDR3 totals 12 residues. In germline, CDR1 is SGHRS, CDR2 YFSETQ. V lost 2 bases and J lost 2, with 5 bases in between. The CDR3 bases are TGCGCCAGCAGCTTAAATACCTACGAGCAGTACTTC. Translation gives CASSLNTYEQYF. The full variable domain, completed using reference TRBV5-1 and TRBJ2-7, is KAGVTQTPRYLIKTRGQQVTLSCSPISGHRSVSWYQQTPGQGLQFLFEYFSETQRNKGNFPGRFSGRQFSNSRSEMNVSTLELGDSALYLCASSLNTYEQYFGPGTRLTVT.

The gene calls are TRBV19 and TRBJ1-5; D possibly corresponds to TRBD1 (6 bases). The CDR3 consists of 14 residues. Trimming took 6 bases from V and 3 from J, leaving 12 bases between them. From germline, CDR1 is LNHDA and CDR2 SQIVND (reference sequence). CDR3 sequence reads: CASRRTADNQPQHF. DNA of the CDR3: TGTGCCAGTAGAAGGACAGCAGACAATCAGCCCCAGCATTTT.